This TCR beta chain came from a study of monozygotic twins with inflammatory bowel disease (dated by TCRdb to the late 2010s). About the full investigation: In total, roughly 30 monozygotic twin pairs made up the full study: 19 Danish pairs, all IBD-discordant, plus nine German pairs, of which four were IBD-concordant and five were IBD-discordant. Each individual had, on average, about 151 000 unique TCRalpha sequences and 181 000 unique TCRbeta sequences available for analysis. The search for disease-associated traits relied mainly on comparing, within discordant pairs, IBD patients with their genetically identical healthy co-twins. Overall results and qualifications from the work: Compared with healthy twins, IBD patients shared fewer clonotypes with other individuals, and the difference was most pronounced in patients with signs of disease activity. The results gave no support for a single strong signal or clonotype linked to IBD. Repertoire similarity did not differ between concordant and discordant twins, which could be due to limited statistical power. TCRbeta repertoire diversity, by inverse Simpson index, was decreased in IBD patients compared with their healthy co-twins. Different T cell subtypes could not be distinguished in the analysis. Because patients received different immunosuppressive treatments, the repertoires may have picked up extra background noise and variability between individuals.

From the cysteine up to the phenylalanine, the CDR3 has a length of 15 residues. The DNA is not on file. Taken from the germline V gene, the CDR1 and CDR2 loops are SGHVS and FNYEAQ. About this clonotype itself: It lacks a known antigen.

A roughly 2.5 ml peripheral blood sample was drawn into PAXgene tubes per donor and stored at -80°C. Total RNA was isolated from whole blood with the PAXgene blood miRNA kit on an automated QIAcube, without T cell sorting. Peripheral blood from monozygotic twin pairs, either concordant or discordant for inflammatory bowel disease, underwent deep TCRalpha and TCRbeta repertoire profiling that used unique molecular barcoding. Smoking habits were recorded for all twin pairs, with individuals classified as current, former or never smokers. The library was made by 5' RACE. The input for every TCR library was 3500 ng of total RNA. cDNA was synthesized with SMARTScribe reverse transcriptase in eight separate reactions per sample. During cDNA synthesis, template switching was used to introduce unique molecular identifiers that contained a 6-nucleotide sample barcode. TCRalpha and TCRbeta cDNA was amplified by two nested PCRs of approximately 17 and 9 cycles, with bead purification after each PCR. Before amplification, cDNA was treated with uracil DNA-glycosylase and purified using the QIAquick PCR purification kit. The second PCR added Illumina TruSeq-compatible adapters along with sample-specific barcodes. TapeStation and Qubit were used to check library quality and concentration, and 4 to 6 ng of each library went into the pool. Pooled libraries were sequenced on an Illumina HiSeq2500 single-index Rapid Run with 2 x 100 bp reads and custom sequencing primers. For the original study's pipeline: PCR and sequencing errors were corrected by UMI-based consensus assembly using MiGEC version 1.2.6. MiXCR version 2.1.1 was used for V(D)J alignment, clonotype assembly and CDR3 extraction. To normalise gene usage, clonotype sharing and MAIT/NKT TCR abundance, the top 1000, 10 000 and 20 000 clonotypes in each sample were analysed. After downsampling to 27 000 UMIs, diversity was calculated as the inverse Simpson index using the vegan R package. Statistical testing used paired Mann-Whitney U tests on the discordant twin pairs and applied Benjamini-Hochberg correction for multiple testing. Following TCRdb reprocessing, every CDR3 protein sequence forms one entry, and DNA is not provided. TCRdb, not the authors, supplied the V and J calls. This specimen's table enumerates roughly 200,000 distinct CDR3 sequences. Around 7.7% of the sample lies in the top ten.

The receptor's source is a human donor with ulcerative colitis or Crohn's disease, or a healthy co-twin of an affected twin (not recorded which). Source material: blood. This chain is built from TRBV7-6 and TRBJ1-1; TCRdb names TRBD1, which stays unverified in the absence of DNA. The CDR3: CASSNRQGVNTEAFF.